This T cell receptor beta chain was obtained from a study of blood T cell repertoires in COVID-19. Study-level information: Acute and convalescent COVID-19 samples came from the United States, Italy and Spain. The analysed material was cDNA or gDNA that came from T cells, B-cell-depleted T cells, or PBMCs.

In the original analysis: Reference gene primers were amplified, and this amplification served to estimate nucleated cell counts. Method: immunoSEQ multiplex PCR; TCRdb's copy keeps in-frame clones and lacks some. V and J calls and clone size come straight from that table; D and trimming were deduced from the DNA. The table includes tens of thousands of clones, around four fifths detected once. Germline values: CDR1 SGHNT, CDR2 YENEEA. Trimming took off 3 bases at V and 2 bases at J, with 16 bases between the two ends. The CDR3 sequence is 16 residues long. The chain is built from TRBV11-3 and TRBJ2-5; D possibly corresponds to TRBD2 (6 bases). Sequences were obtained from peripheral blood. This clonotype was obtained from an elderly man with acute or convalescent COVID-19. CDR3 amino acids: CASSLGVRDSQETQYF. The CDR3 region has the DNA TGTGCCAGCAGCTTGGGTGTCAGGGACTCGCAAGAGACCCAGTACTTC.